The 3 T cell receptor beta chains below come from one sample, sequenced in a study of T-cell reconstitution after alpha-beta-depleted transplantation in children. Unique molecular identifiers were incorporated when the TCRbeta library was constructed. TCRdb re-derived calls from the PCR reads in MiXCR, one entry per CDR3 protein. Of 280,000 or so distinct CDR3 sequences listed, approximately 10% are singletons. The specimen comprised peripheral blood, sampled 180 days after TCRalphabeta/CD19-depleted stem cell transplant. The receptors here all came from a male patient between 2 and 15 years old who had a stem cell transplant for chronic granulomatous disease, so the T cells may come from the graft donor.

The sample holds many counts of this clonotype. The chain combines TRBV6-5 with TRBJ2-1; 12 nucleotides match TRBD2. The CDR3 runs 17 residues. V was pared by 2 bases and J by 1 base, with 3 bases of the junction left unmatched. CDR1 and CDR2 (germline): MNHEY, SVGAGI. The CDR3, as DNA: TGTGCCAGCAGTTACACTAGCGGGGGGTTGTCCTACAATGAGCAGTTCTTC. Translated: CASSYTSGGLSYNEQFF.

In this sample, this clonotype turned up many times. This CDR3 reads CSVAGNNYGYTF. The CDR3 DNA reads TGCAGCGTTGCCGGGAATAACTATGGCTACACCTTC. The gene calls are TRBV29-1 and TRBJ1-2; unclear D gene. The CDR3 length is 12 residues. The V end lost 4 bases, the J end lost 1 base, and 7 bases lay between the germline ends. Germline CDR1 and CDR2: SQVTM and ANQGSEA.

Comments on this clonotype: A much larger clone is a single base away; this may be a read error. The DNA of the CDR3 is TGCGCCAACAGTGGTGGGAATACCGGGGAGCTGTTTTTT. Translation: CANSGGNTGELFF. The chain carries TRBV10-1 and TRBJ2-2; D uncertain. This CDR3 has 13 amino acids. CDR1 WNHNN and CDR2 SYGVQD come from the germline V gene (reference sequence).